This entry lists 18 T cell receptor beta chains sequenced from one sample in a study of CD8 T cells in Susac syndrome. The RNA, roughly 0.45 to 1 ug, was put through reverse transcription using random hexamers. TCRdb used MiXCR to reprocess the immunoSEQ multiplex PCR reads, holding one entry per CDR3 protein. There are around 180,000 distinct CDR3 sequences in the sample; roughly 92% occur only once, and 0.1% to 0.12% lies in the top ten. Sequencing was performed on CD4+ T cells from PBMCs. These receptors originate from a human donor with Susac syndrome.

This chain uses TRBV3-1 with TRBJ2-3; D not certain. Trimming shortened V by 1 base and J by 1 base, and 3 bases separated the two germline ends. The germline CDR1 and CDR2 sequences are LGHDT and YNNKEL (reference sequence). There are 13 residues in the CDR3. The CDR3 DNA reads TGTGCCAGCAGCCAAGGCCGCACAGATACGCAGTATTTT. Protein: CASSQGRTDTQYF.

In DNA form, the CDR3 reads TGTGCCAGCAGCACCCAGGGTGGTCTCAGGAACGAGCAGTACTTC. As protein: CASSTQGGLRNEQYF. J is TRBJ2-7 and V is TRBV9; D is perhaps TRBD1 (5 bases). In germline, CDR1 is SGDLS, CDR2 YYNGEE. V lost 4 bases and J lost 5, with 19 bases in between. The CDR3 has 15 amino acids.

The chain uses TRBV4-1 and TRBJ2-5; 13 positions agree with TRBD2. Per germline, CDR1 MGHRA and CDR2 YSYEKL. The length of the CDR3 is 17 residues. With V trimmed by 1 base and J by 5 bases, 7 bases remained unmatched. CDR3 in amino acids: CASSQGRPGLAGETQYF. For the CDR3, the DNA is TGCGCCAGCAGCCAAGGGCGACCGGGACTAGCGGGGGAGACCCAGTACTTC.

This sequence joins TRBV12-3 or TRBV12-4 and TRBJ2-5; D might be TRBD2 (7 bases). The V end lost 2 bases, the J end lost 1 base, and 17 bases lay between the germline ends. CDR3 length equals 17 residues. Here the CDR3 reads CASSLRVRGGSQETQYF. As DNA, the CDR3 is TGTGCCAGCAGTTTAAGAGTAAGGGGGGGATCCCAAGAGACCCAGTACTTC.

This rearrangement joins TRBV2 to TRBJ1-1, with D unclear. Germline V lookup: CDR1 SNHLY, CDR2 FYNNEI. This CDR3 spans 11 amino acids. Trimming shortened V by 2 bases and J by 5 bases, and 3 bases separated the two germline ends. CDR3: CASSEWTEAFF. The CDR3 DNA follows: TGTGCCAGCAGTGAATGGACTGAAGCTTTCTTT.

V is TRBV24-1 and J is TRBJ2-2; the match to TRBD1 covers 7 bases. V was pared by 3 bases and J by 4 bases, with 4 bases of the junction left unmatched. CDR1 KGHDR and CDR2 SFDVKD come from the germline V gene. The CDR3 has 15 amino acids. The CDR3 region is CATSDQRDSTGELFF. The CDR3 nucleotides read TGTGCCACCAGTGATCAACGGGACAGCACCGGGGAGCTGTTTTTT.

This chain connects TRBV14 to TRBJ1-2, with a possible D match to TRBD1 (6 bases). In germline, CDR1 is SGHDN, CDR2 FVKESK. The CDR3 extends over 14 amino acids. V was pared by 5 bases and J by 4 bases, with 14 bases between. The CDR3 region has the DNA TGTGCCAGCAGCTATACAACAGGGCCCTATGGCTACACCTTC. It translates to CASSYTTGPYGYTF.

This clonotype was detected only once. This chain uses TRBV30 with TRBJ1-2, with 9 bases matching TRBD1. J gave up 4 bases and V 8 bases, and 14 bases lay outside the gene matches. CDR1 GTSNPN and CDR2 SVGIG come from the germline V gene (reference sequence). The CDR3 loop spans 15 amino acids. The CDR3 sequence is CARSQGQGNLYGYTF. CDR3 bases: TGTGCCCGGTCTCAGGGACAGGGTAACCTCTATGGCTACACCTTC.

J is TRBJ1-1 and V is TRBV30; the match to TRBD1 covers 8 bases. The CDR3 has 13 amino acids. CDR1 GTSNPN and CDR2 SVGIG come from the germline V gene (reference sequence). V gave up 7 bases and J gave up 2 bases; unmatched junction bases: 6. The CDR3 DNA is TGTGCCTTTATTTCAGGGGGCAACACTGAAGCTTTCTTT. Protein sequence: CAFISGGNTEAFF.

The V and J genes are TRBV2 and TRBJ1-1; D unresolved. V was shortened by 6 bases and J by 4 bases, with 9 bases between the two germline ends. The CDR3 is made up of 12 amino acids. Per the germline V gene, CDR1 is SNHLY and CDR2 is FYNNEI. The CDR3 DNA sequence: TGTGCCAGCAGGAAAGAGGGCACTGAAGCTTTCTTT. Amino acid sequence: CASRKEGTEAFF.

This chain connects TRBV11-3 to TRBJ2-1, with D possibly being TRBD2 (5 bases). The CDR3 is 13 residues long. Between the trimmed V and J ends, which lost 4 bases and 8 bases, there was a span of 12 bases. Germline assignment: CDR1 SGHNT and CDR2 YENEEA. The DNA of the CDR3 is TGTGCCAGCAGCTACGGACCGAGGGATGAGCAGTTCTTC. It codes for CASSYGPRDEQFF.

This chain links TRBV12-3 or TRBV12-4 with TRBJ2-7, with 8 bases fitting TRBD2. The CDR3 runs 16 residues. V shed 4 bases, J shed 7 bases, and the junction held 15 bases outside the gene matches. The CDR3 coding sequence is TGTGCCAGCAGTTCCCCAAAAGCGGGGGCCCCGGGGGAGCAGTACTTC. It codes for CASSSPKAGAPGEQYF.

The chain uses TRBV6-6 and TRBJ2-5, with 9 bases lining up with TRBD1. Trimming at V came to 8 bases and at J to 2 bases, leaving 9 bases not matched to a gene. This CDR3 has 15 amino acids. The germline CDR1 and CDR2 sequences are MNHNY and SVGAGI (reference sequence). The CDR3 protein is CASYQTGGKQETQYF. Here the CDR3 DNA reads TGTGCCAGCTATCAGACAGGGGGAAAACAAGAGACCCAGTACTTC.

The chain has TRBV3-1 and TRBJ2-7; 8 bases match TRBD1. V lost 2 bases to trimming and J lost 5 bases; unmatched junction nucleotides: 2. Per germline, CDR1 LGHDT and CDR2 YNNKEL (reference sequence). The CDR3 is 13 amino acids. CDR3 region: CASSQPTGDEQYF. CDR3 nucleotides: TGTGCCAGCAGCCAACCGACAGGGGACGAGCAGTACTTC.

The table lists this clonotype with a count of one. The rearrangement links TRBV12-3 or TRBV12-4 to TRBJ1-6; 10 bases fit TRBD1. V shed 3 bases and J 9 bases; nucleotides not matched to a gene: 2. The CDR3 runs 14 residues. CDR3 residues: CASSFRDRGSPLHF. The CDR3 bases are TGTGCCAGCAGTTTTCGGGACAGGGGTTCACCCCTCCACTTT.

In this sample, this clonotype turned up once. The rearrangement uses TRBV19 and TRBJ2-1; a weak D match, TRBD1 (5 bases). V lost 3 bases and J 8 bases, leaving 11 bases between the germline ends. This CDR3 is built from 13 residues. CDR1 and CDR2 (germline): LNHDA, SQIVND (reference sequence). CDR3 in amino acids: CASSIIGVYEQFF. Written as DNA, the CDR3 is TGTGCCAGTAGTATTATAGGGGTGTATGAGCAGTTCTTC.

This clonotype was seen once. The V call is TRBV7-8, the J call TRBJ2-7; 7 positions agree with TRBD1. CDR3 length: 14 residues. V was pared by 2 bases and J by 0 bases, with 1 base of the junction left unmatched. Germline values: CDR1 SGHVS, CDR2 FQNEAQ. The CDR3 sequence: CASSLRDSSYEQYF. The DNA for the CDR3 is TGTGCCAGCAGCTTAAGGGACAGCTCCTACGAGCAGTACTTC.

This chain connects TRBV29-1 to TRBJ1-5, with D perhaps matching TRBD1 (5 bases). Germline assignment: CDR1 SQVTM and CDR2 ANQGSEA. V dropped 6 bases and J dropped 0 bases, with 9 bases sitting between them. CDR3 length: 13 amino acids. CDR3 in DNA: TGCAGCGTCAGGGAAAATAGCAATCAGCCCCAGCATTTT. Residues: CSVRENSNQPQHF. Filled out from reference TRBV29-1 and TRBJ1-5, the complete variable domain reads SAVISQKPSRDICQRGTSLTIQCQVDSQVTMMFWYRQQPGQSLTLIATANQGSEATYESGFVIDKFPISRPNLTFSTLTVSNMSPEDSSIYLCSVRENSNQPQHFGDGTRLSIL.